This TCR beta chain was observed in a study of monozygotic twins with inflammatory bowel disease (dated by TCRdb to about 2019). Broadly, across the study: In total, around 28 monozygotic twin pairs made up the full study: 19 Danish pairs, all IBD-discordant, plus nine German pairs, of which four were IBD-concordant and five were IBD-discordant. Within discordant pairs, disease-associated traits were sought mainly by comparing IBD patients with their genetically identical healthy co-twins. Each individual had, on average, about 151 000 unique TCRalpha sequences and 181 000 unique TCRbeta sequences available for analysis. Paper-wide results and their limitations: Different T cell subtypes could not be distinguished in the analysis. Repertoire similarity did not differ between concordant and discordant twins, possibly due to limited statistical power. The results gave no support for a single strong signal or clonotype linked to IBD. TCRbeta repertoire diversity, by inverse Simpson index, was decreased in IBD patients compared with their healthy co-twins. Because patients received different immunosuppressive treatments, the repertoires may have picked up extra background noise and variability between individuals. Fewer clonotypes were shared with other individuals by IBD patients than by healthy twins, most markedly in patients showing signs of disease activity.

From each donor, an approximately 2.7 ml peripheral blood sample was collected into PAXgene tubes and kept at -80 degrees C. Without any T cell sorting, total RNA was extracted from whole blood using the PAXgene blood miRNA kit on an automated QIAcube. Peripheral blood from monozygotic twin pairs who were concordant or discordant for inflammatory bowel disease underwent deep TCRalpha and TCRbeta repertoire profiling using unique molecular barcoding. Smoking habits were recorded for all twin pairs, and each individual was classified as a current, former or never smoker. To prepare the library, 5' RACE was applied. For each TCR library, 3,500 to 4,000 ng of total RNA was used. For each sample, cDNA was synthesized in eight separate reactions using SMARTScribe reverse transcriptase. During cDNA synthesis, unique molecular identifiers containing a 6-nucleotide sample barcode were introduced by template switching. Two nested PCRs of roughly 16 and 10 cycles amplified the TCRalpha and TCRbeta cDNA, and bead purification followed each PCR. Before amplification, cDNA was treated with uracil DNA-glycosylase and purified using the QIAquick PCR purification kit. The second PCR added Illumina TruSeq-compatible adapters along with sample-specific barcodes. TapeStation and Qubit were used to check library quality and concentration, and 4 to 6 ng of each library was pooled. Pooled libraries were sequenced on an Illumina HiSeq2500 single-index Rapid Run with 2 x 100 bp reads and custom sequencing primers. As for the original processing: PCR and sequencing errors were corrected by UMI-based consensus assembly using MiGEC version 1.2.6. MiXCR version 2.1.1 handled V(D)J alignment, clonotype assembly and CDR3 extraction. Normalisation of gene usage, clonotype sharing and MAIT/NKT TCR abundance was achieved by analysing the top 1000, 10 000 and 20 000 clonotypes per sample. After downsampling to 27 000 UMIs, diversity was calculated as the inverse Simpson index using the vegan R package. Statistical testing used paired Mann-Whitney U tests on the discordant twin pairs and applied Benjamini-Hochberg correction for multiple testing. TCRdb reprocessed the reads and provides one entry for every CDR3 protein sequence; no DNA is given. The V and J calls, along with clone size, are taken from TCRdb and not from the paper's own processing. The table kept for this sample lists about 110,000 distinct CDR3 sequences. The biggest ten clones account for 9.5% to 15% of the sample.

The CDR3 covers 14 residues, taking in both the cysteine and the phenylalanine. No DNA appears here. The germline V gene supplies CDR1 MDHEN and CDR2 SYDVKM. Concerning this clonotype itself: Its antigen target is currently unknown.

Rearrangement joined TRBV28 to TRBJ2-5; TCRdb's D gene call, TRBD1, goes unchecked for lack of DNA. Sequencing used blood. This sequence originates from a human donor with ulcerative colitis or Crohn's disease, or a healthy co-twin of an affected twin (not recorded which). The CDR3 reads as follows: CASSFGDRDGTQYF.